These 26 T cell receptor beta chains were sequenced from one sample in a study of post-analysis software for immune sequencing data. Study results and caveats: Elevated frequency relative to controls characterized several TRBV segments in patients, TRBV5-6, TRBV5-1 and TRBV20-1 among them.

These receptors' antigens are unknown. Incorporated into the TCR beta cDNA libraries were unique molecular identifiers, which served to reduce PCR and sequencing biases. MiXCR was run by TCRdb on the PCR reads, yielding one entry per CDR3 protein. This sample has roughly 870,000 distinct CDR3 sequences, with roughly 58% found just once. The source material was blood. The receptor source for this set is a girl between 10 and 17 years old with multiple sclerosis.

Here the CDR3 reads CSVDKVGNTGELFF. The DNA for the CDR3 is TGCAGCGTTGATAAGGTGGGGAACACCGGGGAGCTGTTTTTT. The genes are TRBV29-1 and TRBJ2-2, with D hard to call. Trimming cost V 3 bases and J 1 base, with 9 bases left between them. This CDR3 has 14 residues. Germline loops: CDR1 SQVTM, CDR2 ANQGSEA.

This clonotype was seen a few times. The chain's CDR3 is CASSSRDRETQYF. The CDR3, as DNA: TGTGCCAGCAGTTCGAGGGATAGGGAGACCCAGTACTTC. The V gene is TRBV12-3 or TRBV12-4, the J gene TRBJ2-5, with D maybe TRBD2 (5 bases). The CDR3 is made up of 13 amino acids. Deletions cut 4 bases from V and 5 bases from J, with 11 bases between.

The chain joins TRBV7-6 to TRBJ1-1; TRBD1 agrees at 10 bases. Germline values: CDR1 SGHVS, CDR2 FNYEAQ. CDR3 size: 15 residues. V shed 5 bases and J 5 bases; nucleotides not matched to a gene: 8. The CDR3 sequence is CASSARDRGETEAFF. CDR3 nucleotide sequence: TGTGCCAGCAGCGCCCGGGACAGGGGAGAGACTGAAGCTTTCTTT.

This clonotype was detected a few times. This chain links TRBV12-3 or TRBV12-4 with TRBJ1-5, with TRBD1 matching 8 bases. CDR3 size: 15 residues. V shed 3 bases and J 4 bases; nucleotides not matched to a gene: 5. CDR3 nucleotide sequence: TGTGCCAGCAGTTTTGGGCAGGGGGCAAATCAGCCCCAGCATTTT. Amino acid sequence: CASSFGQGANQPQHF.

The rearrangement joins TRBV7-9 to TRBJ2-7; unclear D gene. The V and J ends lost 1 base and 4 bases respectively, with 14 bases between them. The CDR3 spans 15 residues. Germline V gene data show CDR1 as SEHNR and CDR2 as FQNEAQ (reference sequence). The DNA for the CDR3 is TGTGCCAGCAGCTTAGACAGATTCACCCATTACGAGCAGTACTTC. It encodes CASSLDRFTHYEQYF.

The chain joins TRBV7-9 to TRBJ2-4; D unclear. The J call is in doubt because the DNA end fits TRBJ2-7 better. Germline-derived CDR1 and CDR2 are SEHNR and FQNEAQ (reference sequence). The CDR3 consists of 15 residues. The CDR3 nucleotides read TGTGCCAGCAGCCTAGAGGACCACTCTCCCTACGAGCAGTACTTC. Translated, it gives CASSLEDHSPYEQYF.

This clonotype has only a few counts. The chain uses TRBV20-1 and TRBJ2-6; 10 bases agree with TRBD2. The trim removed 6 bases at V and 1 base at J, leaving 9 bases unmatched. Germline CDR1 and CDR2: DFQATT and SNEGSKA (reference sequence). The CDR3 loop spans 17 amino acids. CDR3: CSALGTSDRSGANVLTF. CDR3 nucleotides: TGCAGTGCCCTCGGGACTAGCGATCGTTCTGGGGCCAACGTCCTGACTTTC.

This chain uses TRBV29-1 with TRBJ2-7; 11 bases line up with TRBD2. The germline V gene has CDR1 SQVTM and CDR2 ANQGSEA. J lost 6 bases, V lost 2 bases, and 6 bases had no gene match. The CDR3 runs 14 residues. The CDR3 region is CSVETSGRFGEQYF. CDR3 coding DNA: TGCAGCGTTGAAACTAGCGGGAGATTTGGCGAGCAGTACTTC.

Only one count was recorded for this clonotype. In nucleotides, the CDR3 is TGTGCCAGCAGCTTGGTGGGGGACAGACAAGAGACCCAGTACTTC. This codes for CASSLVGDRQETQYF. This chain uses TRBV5-6 with TRBJ2-5; 7 nucleotides match TRBD1. J gave up 2 bases and V 0 bases, and 4 bases lay outside the gene matches. The CDR3 covers 15 residues. The germline CDR1 and CDR2 sequences are SGHDT and YYEEEE.

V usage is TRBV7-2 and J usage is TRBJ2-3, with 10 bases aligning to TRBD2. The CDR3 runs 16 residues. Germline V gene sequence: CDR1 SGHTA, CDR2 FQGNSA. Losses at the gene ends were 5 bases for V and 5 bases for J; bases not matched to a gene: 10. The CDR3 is CASSPLAGALRDTQYF. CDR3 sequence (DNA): TGTGCCAGCAGCCCCCTAGCGGGGGCCCTTCGAGATACGCAGTATTTT.

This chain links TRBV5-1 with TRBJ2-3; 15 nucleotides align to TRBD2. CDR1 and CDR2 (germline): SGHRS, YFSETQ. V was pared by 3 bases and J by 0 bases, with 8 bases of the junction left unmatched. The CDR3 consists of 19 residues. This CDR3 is CASSSGLAGGPASTDTQYF. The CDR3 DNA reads TGCGCCAGCAGCTCCGGACTAGCGGGGGGGCCGGCTAGCACAGATACGCAGTATTTT.

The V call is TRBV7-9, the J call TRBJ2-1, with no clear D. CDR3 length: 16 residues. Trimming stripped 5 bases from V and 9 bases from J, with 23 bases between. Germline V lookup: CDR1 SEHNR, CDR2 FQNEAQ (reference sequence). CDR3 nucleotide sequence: TGTGCCAGCAGCGATAGCCGGGCCCTAGAAATATCTGAGCAGTTCTTC. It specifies CASSDSRALEISEQFF.

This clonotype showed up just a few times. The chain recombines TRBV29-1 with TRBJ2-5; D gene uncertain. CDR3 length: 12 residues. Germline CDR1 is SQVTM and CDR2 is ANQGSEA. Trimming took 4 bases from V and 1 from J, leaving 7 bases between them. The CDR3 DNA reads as TGCAGCGTTGGAACAGCCCAAGAGACCCAGTACTTC. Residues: CSVGTAQETQYF.

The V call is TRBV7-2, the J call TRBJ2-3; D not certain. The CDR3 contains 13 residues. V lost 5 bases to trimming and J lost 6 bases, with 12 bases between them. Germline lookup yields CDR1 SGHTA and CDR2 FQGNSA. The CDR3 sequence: CASSLPVQDTQYF. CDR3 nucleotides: TGTGCCAGCAGCCTCCCTGTCCAGGATACGCAGTATTTT.

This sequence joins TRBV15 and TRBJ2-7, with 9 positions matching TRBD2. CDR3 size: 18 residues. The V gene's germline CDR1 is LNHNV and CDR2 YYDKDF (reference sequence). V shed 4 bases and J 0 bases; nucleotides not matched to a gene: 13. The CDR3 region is CATSTRLAEPLSSYEQYF. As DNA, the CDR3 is TGTGCCACCAGCACAAGACTAGCGGAGCCTTTAAGCTCCTACGAGCAGTACTTC.

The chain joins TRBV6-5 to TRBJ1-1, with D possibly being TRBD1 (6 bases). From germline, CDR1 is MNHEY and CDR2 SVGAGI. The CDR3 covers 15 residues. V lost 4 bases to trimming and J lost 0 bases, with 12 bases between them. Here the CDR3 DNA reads TGTGCCAGCAGTTCGGGACAATCGGTGAACACTGAAGCTTTCTTT. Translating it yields CASSSGQSVNTEAFF.

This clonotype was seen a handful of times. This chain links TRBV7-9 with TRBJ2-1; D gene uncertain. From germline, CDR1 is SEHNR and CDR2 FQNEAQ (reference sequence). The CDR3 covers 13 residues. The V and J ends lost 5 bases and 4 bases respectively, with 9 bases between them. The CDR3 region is CASSPRYYNEQFF. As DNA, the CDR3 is TGTGCCAGCAGCCCCAGATATTACAATGAGCAGTTCTTC.

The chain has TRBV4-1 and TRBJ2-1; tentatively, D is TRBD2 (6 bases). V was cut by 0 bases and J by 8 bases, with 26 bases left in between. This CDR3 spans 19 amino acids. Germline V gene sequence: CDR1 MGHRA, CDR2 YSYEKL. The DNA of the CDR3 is TGCGCCAGCAGCCAAGAATCGGAGGGGCGCCCAGATATTTTACATGAGCAGTTCTTC. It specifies CASSQESEGRPDILHEQFF.

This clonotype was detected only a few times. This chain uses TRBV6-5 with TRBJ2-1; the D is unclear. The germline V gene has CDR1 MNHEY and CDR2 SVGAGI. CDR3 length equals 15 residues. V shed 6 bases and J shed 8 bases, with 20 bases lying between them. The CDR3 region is CASSPDVSPVYEQFF. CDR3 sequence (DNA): TGTGCCAGCAGCCCGGACGTCTCCCCGGTGTATGAGCAGTTCTTC.

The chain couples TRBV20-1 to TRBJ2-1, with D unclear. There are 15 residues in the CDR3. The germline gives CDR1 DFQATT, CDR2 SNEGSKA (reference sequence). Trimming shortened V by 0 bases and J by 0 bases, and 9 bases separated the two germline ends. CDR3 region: CSARDLRSSYNEQFF. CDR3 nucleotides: TGCAGTGCTAGAGATCTCCGTAGCTCCTACAATGAGCAGTTCTTC.

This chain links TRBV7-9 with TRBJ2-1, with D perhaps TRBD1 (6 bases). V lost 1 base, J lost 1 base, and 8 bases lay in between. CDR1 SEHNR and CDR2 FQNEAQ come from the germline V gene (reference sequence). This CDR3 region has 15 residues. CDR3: CASSLDTGSYNEQFF. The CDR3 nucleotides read TGTGCCAGCAGCTTAGATACAGGGTCCTACAATGAGCAGTTCTTC.

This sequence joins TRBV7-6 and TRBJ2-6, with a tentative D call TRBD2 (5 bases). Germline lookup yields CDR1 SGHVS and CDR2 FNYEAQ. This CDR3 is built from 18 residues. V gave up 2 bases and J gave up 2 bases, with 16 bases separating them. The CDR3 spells CASSLRAEGYTGANVLTF. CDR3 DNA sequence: TGTGCCAGCAGCTTACGTGCCGAGGGCTACACTGGGGCCAACGTCCTGACTTTC.

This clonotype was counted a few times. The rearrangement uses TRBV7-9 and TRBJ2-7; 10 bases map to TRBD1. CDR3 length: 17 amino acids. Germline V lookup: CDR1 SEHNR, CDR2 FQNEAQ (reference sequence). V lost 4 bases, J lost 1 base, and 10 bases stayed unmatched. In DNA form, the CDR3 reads TGTGCCAGCAGCTCCACGACCGGACAGGGGGAGTCCTACGAGCAGTACTTC. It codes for CASSSTTGQGESYEQYF.

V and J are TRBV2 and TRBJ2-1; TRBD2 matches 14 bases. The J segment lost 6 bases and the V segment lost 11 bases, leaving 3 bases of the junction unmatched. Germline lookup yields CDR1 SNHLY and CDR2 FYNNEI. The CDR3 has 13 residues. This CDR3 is CAGGTSGSNEQFF. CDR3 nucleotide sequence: TGTGCCGGCGGGACTAGCGGGAGCAATGAGCAGTTCTTC.

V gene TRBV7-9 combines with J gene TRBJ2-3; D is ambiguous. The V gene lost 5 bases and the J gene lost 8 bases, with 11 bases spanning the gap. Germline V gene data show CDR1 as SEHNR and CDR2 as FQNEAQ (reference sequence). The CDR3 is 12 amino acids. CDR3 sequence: CASSQAWGTQYF. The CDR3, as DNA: TGTGCCAGCAGCCAAGCTTGGGGTACGCAGTATTTT.

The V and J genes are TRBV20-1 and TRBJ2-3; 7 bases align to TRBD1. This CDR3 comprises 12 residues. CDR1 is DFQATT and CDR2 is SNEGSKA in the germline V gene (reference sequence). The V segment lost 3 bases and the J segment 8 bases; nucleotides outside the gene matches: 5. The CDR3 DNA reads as TGCAGTGCTAGCCAGGGGGTTGGTACGCAGTATTTT. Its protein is CSASQGVGTQYF.